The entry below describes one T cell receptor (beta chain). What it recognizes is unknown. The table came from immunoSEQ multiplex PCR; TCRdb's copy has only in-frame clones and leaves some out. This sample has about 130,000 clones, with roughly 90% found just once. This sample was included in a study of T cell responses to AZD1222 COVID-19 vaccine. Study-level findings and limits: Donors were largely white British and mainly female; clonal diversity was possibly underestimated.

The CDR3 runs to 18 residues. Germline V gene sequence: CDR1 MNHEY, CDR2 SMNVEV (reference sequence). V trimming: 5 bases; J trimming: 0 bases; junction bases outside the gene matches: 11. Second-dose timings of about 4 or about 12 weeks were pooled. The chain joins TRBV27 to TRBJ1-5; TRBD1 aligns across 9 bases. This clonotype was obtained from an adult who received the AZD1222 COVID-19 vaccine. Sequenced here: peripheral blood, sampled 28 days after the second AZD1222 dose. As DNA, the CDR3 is TGTGCCAGCAGTCAACAGGGGACAGGGTCATATAGCAATCAGCCCCAGCATTTT. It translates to CASSQQGTGSYSNQPQHF.